This TCR beta chain was retrieved from a study of graft-versus-host responses after intestinal transplantation. Study as a whole: Transplants given to recipients were multivisceral, liver-intestinal, or isolated intestinal. Every recipient had anti-thymocyte globulin induction and about three years of tacrolimus plus steroids.

Whole-study results and caveats: There were GvH clones found in recipient marrow, and some of them appeared first in ileum or blood. Early post-transplant HvG declines tracked with peak circulating GvH clone levels.

For this clone: Antigen unknown.

There are 15 residues in the CDR3. The V end was cut by 5 bases, the J end by 4 bases, with 14 bases between. CDR1 is MNHNS, CDR2 SASEGT, per germline. Profiled with immunoSEQ multiplex PCR; TCRdb holds only in-frame clones, not every one. The repertoire has 25,000 to 35,000 clones, about 85% of them found once; the top ten carry 11%. V and J are TRBV6-1 and TRBJ2-2; D uncertain. The input for sequencing was PBMCs, taken around 430 days after intestinal transplantation. The receptor was isolated from a human patient who received an intestinal transplant, so some T cells may come from the graft donor. CDR3 amino acids: CASSPILQLTGELFF. In DNA, the CDR3 is TGTGCCAGCAGTCCGATTCTTCAGCTCACCGGGGAGCTGTTTTTT.